This TCR beta chain was identified during a study of blood T cell repertoires in COVID-19. The overall study: From T cells, B-cell-depleted T cells, or PBMCs came the material, which was cDNA or gDNA.

V was trimmed by 5 bases and J by 4 bases, leaving 11 bases between them. The CDR3 is made up of 13 amino acids. As processed by the authors: Amplification of reference gene primers was used by the study to estimate nucleated cell counts. The method was immunoSEQ multiplex PCR; TCRdb's version includes in-frame clones alone and lacks a portion of them. V and J calls and clone size are as listed in that table; D and trimming were resolved from the DNA. The sample lists about 110,000 clones, about 88% occurring once. The sample comprised peripheral blood. This sequence originates from a human donor in a cohort sampled during active COVID-19. The chain uses TRBV12-3 or TRBV12-4 and TRBJ1-2; maybe TRBD1 (6 bases). The CDR3 protein is CASSTGSGYGYTF. CDR3 sequence (DNA): TGTGCCAGCAGTACAGGGTCTGGCTATGGCTACACCTTC.